These T cell receptor beta chains were read from a single sample in a study of cytomegalovirus exposure and HLA in healthy donors. Profiling relied on immunoSEQ multiplex PCR, and the TCRdb table lists in-frame clones only, not all of them. The sample lists under 200,000 clones; over 65% were seen once. The sample comprised PBMCs. Receptors originate from a woman in her forties in good health and CMV-seropositive. Each CDR3 is given with its conserved first and last residue. D genes are given only for firm matches.

v_gene: TRBV11-2
len: 16
d_gene: -
j_gene: TRBJ2-7
CDR3aa: CASSLNGAGSSHEQYF

v_gene: TRBV7-9
len: 15
d_gene: TRBD2
j_gene: TRBJ2-7
CDR3aa: CASSSTKRGGDEQYF

v_gene: TRBV5-4
len: 13
d_gene: -
j_gene: TRBJ1-2
CDR3aa: CASSQDSAGGYTF

v_gene: TRBV7-9
len: 14
d_gene: TRBD1
j_gene: TRBJ1-2
CDR3aa: CASSARQGVDGYTF

v_gene: TRBV29-1
len: 14
d_gene: -
j_gene: TRBJ2-7
CDR3aa: CSVARQGGSYEQYF

v_gene: TRBV18
len: 16
d_gene: TRBD1
j_gene: TRBJ2-2
CDR3aa: CASSPPTGVDTGELFF

v_gene: TRBV10-1
len: 13
d_gene: -
j_gene: TRBJ2-7
CDR3aa: CASSESQTYEQYF

v_gene: TRBV7-9
len: 15
d_gene: TRBD1
j_gene: TRBJ2-7
CDR3aa: CASSLTGTGVGEQYF

v_gene: TRBV2
len: 13
d_gene: -
j_gene: TRBJ2-7
CDR3aa: CASSEGGGREQYF

v_gene: TRBV5-4
len: 17
d_gene: -
j_gene: TRBJ1-1
CDR3aa: CASSQFRVTGTNTEAFF

v_gene: TRBV27
len: 14
d_gene: -
j_gene: TRBJ1-2
CDR3aa: CASSLSSGSYGYTF

v_gene: TRBV4-3
len: 15
d_gene: -
j_gene: TRBJ1-1
CDR3aa: CASSPSGTMNTEAFF

v_gene: TRBV6-5
len: 14
d_gene: TRBD2
j_gene: TRBJ2-5
CDR3aa: CASSERLAQETQYF

v_gene: TRBV27
len: 18
d_gene: TRBD1
j_gene: TRBJ2-7
CDR3aa: CASSRRTGGLTSYYEQYF

v_gene: TRBV6-6
len: 14
d_gene: -
j_gene: TRBJ2-2
CDR3aa: CASSYPANTGELFF

v_gene: TRBV14
len: 14
d_gene: -
j_gene: TRBJ1-2
CDR3aa: CASSRERTVYGYTF

v_gene: TRBV6-6
len: 13
d_gene: TRBD1
j_gene: TRBJ1-1
CDR3aa: CASSYSPGQGAFF

v_gene: TRBV10-1
len: 13
d_gene: -
j_gene: TRBJ2-3
CDR3aa: CASTGGRPDTQYF

v_gene: TRBV19
len: 14
d_gene: -
j_gene: TRBJ1-1
CDR3aa: CASRNTGIIAEAFF

v_gene: TRBV13
len: 14
d_gene: -
j_gene: TRBJ2-4
CDR3aa: CASSLEGGKNIQYF

v_gene: TRBV19
len: 15
d_gene: -
j_gene: TRBJ2-2
CDR3aa: CASRRQVANTGELFF

v_gene: TRBV4-1
len: 15
d_gene: TRBD1
j_gene: TRBJ1-6
CDR3aa: CASSQVGTGNSPLHF

v_gene: TRBV27
len: 14
d_gene: -
j_gene: TRBJ1-2
CDR3aa: CASRFLSVDYGYTF

v_gene: TRBV5-4
len: 17
d_gene: -
j_gene: TRBJ2-2
CDR3aa: CASSLEDLQDNTGELFF

v_gene: TRBV6-5
len: 13
d_gene: -
j_gene: TRBJ1-3
CDR3aa: CASRPGGGNTIYF

v_gene: TRBV5-1
len: 15
d_gene: TRBD2
j_gene: TRBJ2-1
CDR3aa: CASSKPSGPYNEQFF

v_gene: TRBV28
len: 13
d_gene: TRBD2
j_gene: TRBJ2-1
CDR3aa: CASNAGGHNEQFF

v_gene: TRBV14
len: 16
d_gene: TRBD1
j_gene: TRBJ2-7
CDR3aa: CASSQEIGQGGYEQYF

v_gene: TRBV18
len: 15
d_gene: TRBD1
j_gene: TRBJ2-2
CDR3aa: CASSPGQRRPGELFF

v_gene: TRBV28
len: 24
d_gene: TRBD1
j_gene: TRBJ1-6
CDR3aa: CASSSYPFKRGTGQLSSYNSPLHF

v_gene: TRBV7-2
len: 12
d_gene: -
j_gene: TRBJ2-3
CDR3aa: CASSMYTDTQYF

v_gene: TRBV11-2
len: 15
d_gene: -
j_gene: TRBJ2-5
CDR3aa: CASSSPRVTMETQYF

v_gene: TRBV4-1
len: 13
d_gene: -
j_gene: TRBJ1-5
CDR3aa: CASSQDVGQPQHF

v_gene: TRBV7-2
len: 15
d_gene: -
j_gene: TRBJ1-4
CDR3aa: CASSLGGRGVEKLFF

v_gene: TRBV5-6
len: 17
d_gene: TRBD2
j_gene: TRBJ2-3
CDR3aa: CASSLGHSGGSGDTQYF